This paragraph reports one T cell receptor beta chain. The antigen remains undetermined. Per the germline V gene, CDR1 is LNHDA and CDR2 is SQIVND (reference sequence). After removal of 5 bases from V and 5 bases from J, the junction contained 10 bases not matched to a gene. This CDR3 is 16 amino acids long. These data originate in a study of beta chain features in type 1 diabetes. Study-wide results and caveats: Naive, central memory and Treg TCRB repertoires appeared more alike in patients than in healthy donors.

Sequencing targeted expressed TCRB transcripts, as all isolated RNA had been reverse transcribed. The protocol was immunoSEQ multiplex PCR, while the TCRdb copy is restricted to in-frame clones and leaves out a portion. The table has 350,000 to 450,000 clones, more than 11% seen once; the top ten hold approximately 0.035%. This chain joins TRBV19 and TRBJ2-1, with 9 bases fitting TRBD1. The sequenced material came from naive CD4+ T cells from blood. The sequence was collected from a man younger than 45 in good health. CDR3 nucleotide sequence: TGTGCCAGTAGTCTCCCCACCGGGACAGGGAACAATGAGCAGTTCTTC. It yields the protein CASSLPTGTGNNEQFF.